These 3 T cell receptor beta chains were sequenced from one sample in a study of T cells after yellow fever vaccination. Each CDR3 protein is one row after TCRdb ran MiXCR on the 5' RACE reads. The sample records a few hundred thousand distinct CDR3 sequences, roughly 8.7% being singletons. The sample was PBMCs, taken on the day of the first yellow fever vaccination. The receptors were sampled from a man between 18 and 35 years old who received the YFV17D yellow fever vaccine.

This clonotype turned up a few times. The rearrangement joins TRBV20-1 to TRBJ2-3; TRBD2 matches 7 bases. The trim removed 5 bases at V and 0 bases at J, leaving 2 bases unmatched. The CDR3 is made up of 13 amino acids. Germline assignment: CDR1 DFQATT and CDR2 SNEGSKA (reference sequence). The CDR3 reads CSALRGSTDTQYF. The CDR3 DNA reads TGCAGTGCTCTGCGGGGGAGCACAGATACGCAGTATTTT.

This rearrangement joins TRBV12-3 or TRBV12-4 to TRBJ1-6; maybe TRBD1 (5 bases). The length of the CDR3 is 15 residues. V dropped 2 bases and J dropped 7 bases, with 12 bases sitting between them. The CDR3 reads CASSLLRGRNSPLHF. The CDR3 nucleotides read TGTGCCAGCAGTTTATTAAGGGGTAGGAATTCACCCCTCCACTTT.

The chain joins TRBV5-1 to TRBJ2-1; TRBD2 is a possible D gene (6 bases). V was pared by 1 base and J by 10 bases, with 15 bases between. This CDR3 region has 14 residues. Germline CDR1 reads SGHRS; CDR2 reads YFSETQ. CDR3 protein: CASSLRGVAGEQFF. In DNA form, the CDR3 reads TGCGCCAGCAGCTTGAGAGGGGTCGCGGGGGAGCAGTTCTTC. Full variable domain (outside the CDR3, taken from reference TRBV5-1 and TRBJ2-1): KAGVTQTPRYLIKTRGQQVTLSCSPISGHRSVSWYQQTPGQGLQFLFEYFSETQRNKGNFPGRFSGRQFSNSRSEMNVSTLELGDSALYLCASSLRGVAGEQFFGPGTRLTVL.